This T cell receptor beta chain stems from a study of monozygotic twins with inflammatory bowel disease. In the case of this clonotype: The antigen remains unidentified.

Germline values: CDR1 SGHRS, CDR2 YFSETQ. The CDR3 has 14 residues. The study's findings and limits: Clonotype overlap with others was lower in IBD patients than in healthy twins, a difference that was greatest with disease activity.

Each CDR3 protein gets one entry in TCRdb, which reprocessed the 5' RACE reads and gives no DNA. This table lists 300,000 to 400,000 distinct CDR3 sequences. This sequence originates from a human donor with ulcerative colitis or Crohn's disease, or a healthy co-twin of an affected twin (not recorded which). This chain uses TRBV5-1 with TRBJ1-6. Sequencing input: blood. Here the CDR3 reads CASSWDSSNSPLHF.